This is a list of T cell receptor beta chains from one sample in a study of T cells in Graves' hyperthyroidism and ophthalmopathy. TCRdb re-called the multiplex PCR reads through MiXCR, storing one row per CDR3 protein. Of 300,000 to 450,000 distinct CDR3 sequences listed, about 14% are singletons. The sample taken for sequencing was blood. These receptors originate from a woman in her sixties or seventies with Graves' hyperthyroidism. Both conserved end residues are part of each CDR3. A D gene is named only where the DNA matches it firmly. Size is omitted from some rows. Given values are once, few, many or a class for expanded clones.

>TRBV4-2|TRBJ1-1|NA|TRBD1
CASSQAIGQGLTEAFF
TGTGCCAGCAGCCAAGCCATAGGACAGGGTCTCACTGAAGCTTTCTTT
>TRBV11-3|TRBJ1-2|many|NA
CASSLVGSQLNYGYTF
TGTGCCAGCAGCTTAGTCGGGTCGCAACTTAACTATGGCTACACCTTC
>TRBV20-1|TRBJ1-5|many|NA
CSARWSNQPQHF
TGCAGTGCTAGGTGGAGCAATCAGCCCCAGCATTTT
>TRBV6-1|TRBJ2-1|few|NA
CASSQEGQVYNEQFF
TGTGCCAGCAGCCAGGAGGGCCAGGTATACAATGAGCAGTTCTTC
>TRBV27|TRBJ1-6|NA|TRBD1
CASSLTGGHSPLHF
TGTGCCAGCAGTCTCACAGGGGGGCACTCACCCCTCCACTTT
>TRBV12-3/TRBV12-4|TRBJ1-5|NA|NA
CASSLRAGAGQPQHF
TGTGCCAGCAGTTTAAGGGCAGGGGCCGGTCAGCCCCAGCATTTT
>TRBV11-2|TRBJ2-1|few|NA
CASSLDPNNEQFF
TGTGCCAGCAGCTTAGATCCCAACAATGAGCAGTTCTTC
>TRBV28|TRBJ1-2|many|TRBD1
CASITPTLQGFYGYTF
TGTGCCAGCATCACCCCGACGCTACAGGGGTTCTATGGCTACACCTTC
>TRBV7-6|TRBJ1-4|NA|NA
CASSLVQGWNEKLFF
TGTGCCAGCAGCTTAGTTCAGGGATGGAACGAAAAACTGTTTTTT
>TRBV11-3|TRBJ2-5|many|NA
CASSTRGRTAQETQYF
TGTGCCAGCAGCACGAGGGGACGGACAGCCCAAGAGACCCAGTACTTC
>TRBV12-3/TRBV12-4|TRBJ1-6|NA|NA
CACRTLRGSPLHF
TGTGCCTGCCGGACCTTACGGGGTTCACCCCTCCACTTT
>TRBV5-6|TRBJ2-1|NA|NA
CASSPLASRYNEQFF
TGTGCCAGCAGCCCCCTGGCTAGCCGGTACAATGAGCAGTTCTTC
>TRBV20-1|TRBJ1-5|many|NA
CSAREQVSGNQPQHF
TGCAGTGCTAGAGAACAGGTCTCTGGGAATCAGCCCCAGCATTTT
>TRBV5-1|TRBJ2-3|many|TRBD1
CASSLTLGQGSSTDTQYF
TGCGCCAGCAGCTTGACCCTCGGACAGGGCTCGTCCACAGATACGCAGTATTTT
>TRBV7-2|TRBJ2-2|NA|NA
CASSPSSGRARTGELFF
TGTGCCAGCAGCCCGTCAAGCGGCAGGGCGCGCACCGGGGAGCTGTTTTTT
>TRBV2|TRBJ1-2|many|TRBD1
CASRGQGAQLGGYTF
TGTGCCAGCAGGGGACAGGGGGCGCAGCTCGGTGGCTACACCTTC
>TRBV6-2/TRBV6-3|TRBJ2-1|few|TRBD2
CASSGAGVIGNEQFF
TGTGCCAGCAGCGGAGCGGGAGTTATAGGTAATGAGCAGTTCTTC
>TRBV29-1|TRBJ1-4|many|NA
CSAEDGRDNEKLFF
TGCAGCGCCGAGGACGGCCGCGATAATGAAAAACTGTTTTTT
>TRBV7-3|TRBJ2-1|many|NA
CASSSREYNEQFF
TGTGCCAGCAGCAGCAGGGAATACAATGAGCAGTTCTTC
>TRBV11-2|TRBJ2-2|many|TRBD2
CASSFSLLAGNTGELFF
TGTGCCAGCAGCTTCAGTCTCCTAGCGGGAAACACCGGGGAGCTGTTTTTT
>TRBV27|TRBJ2-2|NA|TRBD2
CTSSTRTSVYTGELFF
TGTACCAGCAGTACCCGGACTAGCGTATACACCGGGGAGCTGTTTTTT
>TRBV5-1|TRBJ2-7|NA|NA
CASSLVRQGYEQYF
TGCGCCAGCAGCTTGGTCAGGCAGGGCTACGAGCAGTACTTC
>TRBV12-3/TRBV12-4|TRBJ2-3|many|TRBD1
CAGRWTGGTDTQYF
TGTGCCGGCCGCTGGACAGGGGGCACAGATACGCAGTATTTT
>TRBV2|TRBJ2-7|many|TRBD1
CASRPRQGSYEQYF
TGTGCCAGCAGGCCACGACAGGGGTCCTACGAGCAGTACTTC
>TRBV28|TRBJ2-7|few|TRBD1
CASSLTGDYEQYF
TGTGCCAGCAGTCTGACAGGGGACTACGAGCAGTACTTC
>TRBV24-1|TRBJ2-1|NA|NA
CATRRNNEQFF
TGTGCCACCAGAAGAAACAATGAGCAGTTCTTC
>TRBV19|TRBJ2-5|few|NA
CASSMTFQETQYF
TGTGCCAGTAGTATGACTTTTCAAGAGACCCAGTACTTC
>TRBV12-5|TRBJ2-1|many|NA
CASGLKVWASVSYNEQFF
TGTGCTAGTGGTTTAAAGGTTTGGGCTAGCGTTTCCTACAATGAGCAGTTCTTC
>TRBV13|TRBJ2-3|many|NA
CASSLRGQDYTDTQYF
TGTGCCAGCAGCTTAAGGGGACAAGACTACACAGATACGCAGTATTTT
>TRBV18|TRBJ2-7|many|TRBD1
CASSPGTGYYEQYF
TGTGCCAGCTCACCAGGGACAGGGTACTACGAGCAGTACTTC
>TRBV7-9|TRBJ1-2|NA|NA
CASSLDRQGHGYTF
TGTGCCAGCAGCTTAGATCGGCAGGGTCATGGCTACACCTTC
>TRBV20-1|TRBJ2-1|many|NA
CSARARLGSYNEQFF
TGCAGTGCTAGGGCCCGGCTGGGCTCCTACAATGAGCAGTTCTTC
>TRBV19|TRBJ2-6|few|NA
CASSTSGGANVLTF
TGTGCCAGTAGCACCAGCGGAGGGGCCAACGTCCTGACTTTC
>TRBV20-1|TRBJ2-1|many|TRBD2
CSAILAGGPDEQFF
TGCAGTGCAATACTAGCGGGAGGGCCGGATGAGCAGTTCTTC
>TRBV7-9|TRBJ1-1|many|TRBD1
CASSIPTGRGTEAFF
TGTGCCAGCAGCATACCGACAGGGCGCGGAACTGAAGCTTTCTTT
>TRBV3-1|TRBJ2-7|many|NA
CASSQEISGYSYEQYF
TGTGCCAGCAGCCAAGAAATTAGCGGATACTCCTACGAGCAGTACTTC
>TRBV12-3/TRBV12-4|TRBJ2-3|NA|NA
CASSLGRGDTQYF
TGTGCCAGCAGTTTAGGACGCGGGGATACGCAGTATTTT
>TRBV27|TRBJ2-5|NA|TRBD2
CATGTSGRTETQYF
TGTGCCACCGGGACTAGCGGGAGGACCGAGACCCAGTACTTC
>TRBV6-1|TRBJ2-3|many|NA
CASSSIVPSTDTQYF
TGTGCCAGCAGTTCGATCGTTCCTAGCACAGATACGCAGTATTTT
>TRBV28|TRBJ2-1|many|NA
CASVRDVLDEQFF
TGTGCCAGCGTACGGGATGTCCTAGATGAGCAGTTCTTC
>TRBV6-1|TRBJ1-1|NA|NA
CASIRRGDTEAFF
TGTGCCAGCATAAGAAGGGGGGACACTGAAGCTTTCTTT
>TRBV25-1|TRBJ2-7|NA|TRBD1
CASSESPGQGISYEQYF
TGTGCCAGCAGTGAGTCACCGGGACAGGGGATCTCCTACGAGCAGTACTTC
>TRBV5-1|TRBJ2-3|many|NA
CASSLAVDFSADTQYF
TGCGCCAGCAGCTTGGCCGTAGACTTTAGCGCAGATACGCAGTATTTT